This is a list of T cell receptor beta chains from one sample in a study of cytotoxic CD8 clonotypes in ibrutinib-treated CLL. Profiled with immunoSEQ multiplex PCR; TCRdb holds only in-frame clones, not every one. The data contain approximately 150,000 clones, approximately 84% of them singletons. The specimen comprised PBMCs, sampled after 24 months of ibrutinib treatment. The receptors here all came from a human donor with chronic lymphocytic leukemia. CDR3s include the opening cysteine and the closing phenylalanine or tryptophan. The order of the fields is J gene, D gene, clone size, V gene, CDR3 protein, CDR3 DNA. A D gene is named only where the DNA matches it firmly. The size field is filled for only some rows; it gives once, few, many or a size class.

>TRBJ2-1|TRBD2|once|TRBV6-5
CASQEGLALNEQFF
TGTGCCAGCCAAGAGGGACTAGCGTTGAATGAGCAGTTCTTC
>TRBJ2-7|-|few|TRBV5-6
CASSATGEQYF
TGTGCCAGCAGCGCTACAGGGGAGCAGTACTTC
>TRBJ1-1|TRBD1|-|TRBV18
CASSKDRKNTEAFF
TGTGCCAGCTCCAAGGACAGGAAGAACACTGAAGCTTTCTTT
>TRBJ1-3|-|-|TRBV18
CASSPRGNEGNTIYF
TGTGCCAGCTCACCACGGGGGAATGAAGGAAACACCATATATTTT
>TRBJ1-2|-|-|TRBV9
CASSVQPGDYGYTF
TGTGCCAGCAGCGTACAACCAGGGGACTATGGCTACACCTTC
>TRBJ2-1|TRBD2|-|TRBV18
CASSVLAGAPNEQFF
TGTGCCAGCTCCGTACTAGCGGGGGCCCCCAATGAGCAGTTCTTC
>TRBJ1-6|-|-|TRBV9
CASSPLGGTYNSPLHF
TGTGCCAGCAGCCCCCTTGGAGGAACCTATAATTCACCCCTCCACTTT
>TRBJ2-1|TRBD1|once|TRBV9
CASSVGQGTSYNEQFF
TGTGCCAGCAGCGTAGGACAGGGCACATCCTACAATGAGCAGTTCTTC
>TRBJ1-2|-|-|TRBV30
CAWSVQKLGYTF
TGTGCCTGGAGTGTACAAAAACTGGGCTACACCTTC
>TRBJ2-7|-|-|TRBV12-1
CFVPGQGYEQYF
TGTTTCGTCCCGGGACAGGGATACGAGCAGTACTTC
>TRBJ2-3|TRBD2|-|TRBV6-5
CASSYGLAGIGQYF
TGTGCCAGCAGTTACGGCCTAGCGGGGATCGGGCAGTATTTT
>TRBJ2-7|-|-|TRBV28
CASGVGGDHEQYF
TGTGCCAGCGGCGTCGGGGGCGACCACGAGCAGTACTTC
>TRBJ2-3|-|once|TRBV5-1
CASSFQAQTDTQYF
TGCGCCAGCAGCTTTCAGGCGCAGACAGATACGCAGTATTTT
>TRBJ2-3|TRBD2|-|TRBV2
CASRGKTSGRNTQYF
TGTGCCAGCAGGGGTAAGACTAGCGGGAGAAATACGCAGTATTTT
>TRBJ2-7|TRBD2|-|TRBV7-8
CASSPRTSGTSYEQYF
TGTGCCAGCAGCCCCCGGACTAGCGGGACCTCCTACGAGCAGTACTTC
>TRBJ2-6|-|-|TRBV7-3
CASSYSGANVLTF
TGTGCCAGCTCGTACTCCGGGGCCAACGTCCTGACTTTC
>TRBJ1-2|-|-|TRBV6-1
CASSVSGGLDGYTF
TGTGCCAGCAGTGTTTCCGGGGGGCTTGATGGCTACACCTTC
>TRBJ1-4|-|-|TRBV19
CASTTGDTNEKLFF
TGTGCCAGTACCACGGGGGACACTAATGAAAAACTGTTTTTT
>TRBJ1-2|-|-|TRBV29-1
CSVRANDGYTF
TGCAGCGTTCGGGCGAATGATGGCTACACCTTC
>TRBJ1-1|-|-|TRBV29-1
CSVGLMNTEAFF
TGCAGCGTTGGTTTAATGAACACTGAAGCTTTCTTT
>TRBJ2-7|TRBD1|-|TRBV7-9
CASSVGQGANEQYF
TGTGCCAGCAGCGTGGGACAGGGGGCGAACGAGCAGTACTTC
>TRBJ1-1|-|-|TRBV12-5
CASGFGPGFTEAFF
TGTGCTAGTGGTTTTGGGCCAGGATTCACTGAAGCTTTCTTT
>TRBJ1-5|-|-|TRBV5-6
CASSFQPTSHQPQHF
TGTGCCAGCAGCTTTCAGCCAACGAGCCATCAGCCCCAGCATTTT
>TRBJ1-2|-|-|TRBV28
CASSPDSYYGYTF
TGTGCCAGCAGTCCTGACAGCTACTATGGCTACACCTTC
>TRBJ1-2|-|-|TRBV6-5
CASSYRGLGGYGYTF
TGTGCCAGCAGTTACCGGGGGCTCGGGGGCTATGGCTACACCTTC
>TRBJ2-3|-|once|TRBV28
CASSHPSLSPSTDTQYF
TGTGCCAGCTCCCACCCTAGTCTCAGTCCTAGCACAGATACGCAGTATTTT
>TRBJ1-4|TRBD1|-|TRBV2
CASIRGQASREKLFF
TGTGCCAGCATCCGCGGACAGGCTTCGAGGGAAAAACTGTTTTTT
>TRBJ2-6|-|-|TRBV5-5
CASSPGASGANVLTF
TGTGCCAGCAGTCCGGGAGCAAGTGGGGCCAACGTCCTGACTTTC
>TRBJ2-7|-|-|TRBV6-6
CASSPDRLLHEQYF
TGTGCCAGCAGTCCCGACAGGTTACTCCACGAGCAGTACTTC
>TRBJ2-3|-|-|TRBV6-4
CASRDLNTDTQYF
TGTGCCAGCAGGGATTTAAACACAGATACGCAGTATTTT
>TRBJ2-7|TRBD2|few|TRBV7-2
CASSSPGGKQYF
TGTGCCAGCAGCTCCCCCGGGGGGAAGCAGTACTTC
>TRBJ1-2|-|few|TRBV7-9
CASSLQREVGYTF
TGTGCCAGCAGCTTACAGAGGGAAGTTGGCTACACCTTC
>TRBJ1-5|-|-|TRBV28
CASSLSGEQPQHF
TGTGCCAGCAGTTTATCAGGGGAGCAGCCCCAGCATTTT
>TRBJ2-2|TRBD2|-|TRBV18
CASSPGGRESGELFF
TGTGCCAGCTCACCCGGAGGGCGGGAGTCCGGGGAGCTGTTTTTT
>TRBJ2-1|TRBD2|-|TRBV7-2
CASNRNGGANEQFF
TGTGCCAGCAACCGAAACGGGGGGGCCAATGAGCAGTTCTTC
>TRBJ2-7|-|-|TRBV2
CASKRDPPNEQYF
TGTGCCAGCAAAAGGGACCCTCCCAACGAGCAGTACTTC
>TRBJ2-3|TRBD2|-|TRBV7-6
CASSRGTSGRSRDTQYF
TGTGCCAGCAGTCGTGGGACTAGCGGGAGATCGAGGGATACGCAGTATTTT
>TRBJ2-2|-|-|TRBV28
CASRPGTSGELFF
TGTGCCAGCAGGCCAGGGACTTCCGGGGAGCTGTTTTTT
>TRBJ2-2|-|-|TRBV5-1
CASSSTGYTGELFF
TGCGCCAGCAGCTCTACGGGGTACACCGGGGAGCTGTTTTTT
>TRBJ2-3|-|-|TRBV6-1
CASSLQVPDTQYF
TGTGCCAGTTCGCTACAAGTGCCAGATACGCAGTATTTT
>TRBJ2-7|-|-|TRBV7-9
CASSLAGRVNEQYF
TGTGCCAGCAGCTTAGCAGGCAGGGTTAACGAGCAGTACTTC
>TRBJ1-5|TRBD1|-|TRBV18
CASSFDRVNQPQHF
TGTGCCAGTTCTTTTGACAGGGTCAATCAGCCCCAGCATTTT
>TRBJ2-2|-|once|TRBV19
CASSPQGGVLGGELFF
TGTGCCAGTAGTCCCCAGGGGGGGGTATTGGGCGGGGAGCTGTTTTTT
>TRBJ2-7|TRBD1|-|TRBV2
CASRDRGLNEQYF
TGTGCCAGCAGGGACAGGGGGCTTAACGAGCAGTACTTC
>TRBJ2-1|-|-|TRBV27
CASSSDLNNEQFF
TGTGCCAGCAGCTCAGACTTGAACAATGAGCAGTTCTTC
>TRBJ1-1|-|-|TRBV10-3
CAGQDSLNTEAFF
TGTGCCGGGCAGGACAGCCTGAACACTGAAGCTTTCTTT
>TRBJ2-7|-|-|TRBV5-1
CASSYTTYEQYF
TGCGCCAGCAGCTACACTACCTACGAGCAGTACTTC
>TRBJ1-4|TRBD1|-|TRBV6-5
CASSYYRGPEKLFF
TGTGCCAGCAGTTACTACAGGGGGCCTGAAAAACTGTTTTTT
>TRBJ1-1|-|-|TRBV11-2
CASSYHPKGPRNTEAFF
TGTGCCAGCAGCTACCACCCGAAGGGGCCGAGGAACACTGAAGCTTTCTTT
>TRBJ1-1|-|-|TRBV28
CASRPTGMATEAFF
TGTGCCAGCAGACCCACAGGGATGGCCACTGAAGCTTTCTTT
>TRBJ2-2|-|-|TRBV7-9
CASSLVAANTGELFF
TGTGCCAGCAGCTTAGTAGCGGCGAACACCGGGGAGCTGTTTTTT
>TRBJ2-2|-|once|TRBV7-2
CASRLRVNTGELFF
TGTGCCAGCAGGTTGAGGGTCAACACCGGGGAGCTGTTTTTT